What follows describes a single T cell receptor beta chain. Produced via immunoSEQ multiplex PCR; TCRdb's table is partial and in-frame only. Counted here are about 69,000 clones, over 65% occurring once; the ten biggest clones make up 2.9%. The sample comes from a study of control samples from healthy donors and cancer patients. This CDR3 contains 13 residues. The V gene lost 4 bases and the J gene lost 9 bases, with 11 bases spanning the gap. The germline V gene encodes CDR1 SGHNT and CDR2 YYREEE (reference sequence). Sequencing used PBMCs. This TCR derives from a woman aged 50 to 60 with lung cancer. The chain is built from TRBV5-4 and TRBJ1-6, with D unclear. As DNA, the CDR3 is TGTGCCAGCAGCCCTGACCAGATTTCACCCCTCCACTTT. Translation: CASSPDQISPLHF.